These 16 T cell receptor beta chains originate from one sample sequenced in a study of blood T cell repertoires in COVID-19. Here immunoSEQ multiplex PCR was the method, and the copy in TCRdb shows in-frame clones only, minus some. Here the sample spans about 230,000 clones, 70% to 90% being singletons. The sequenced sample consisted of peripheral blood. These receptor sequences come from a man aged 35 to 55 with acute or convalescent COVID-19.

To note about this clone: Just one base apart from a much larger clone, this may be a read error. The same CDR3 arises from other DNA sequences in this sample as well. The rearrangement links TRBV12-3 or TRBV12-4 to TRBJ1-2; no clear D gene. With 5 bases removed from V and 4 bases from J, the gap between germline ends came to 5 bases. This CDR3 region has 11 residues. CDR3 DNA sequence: TGTGCCAGCAGTCCCGGCTATGGCTACACCTTC. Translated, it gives CASSPGYGYTF.

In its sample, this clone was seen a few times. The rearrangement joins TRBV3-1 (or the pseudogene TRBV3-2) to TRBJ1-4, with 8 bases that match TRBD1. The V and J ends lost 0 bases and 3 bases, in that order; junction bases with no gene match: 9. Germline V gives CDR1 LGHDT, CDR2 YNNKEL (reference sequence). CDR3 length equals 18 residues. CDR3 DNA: TGTGCCAGCAGCCAAGAAAGTGGCAGGGGGCTAGCTAATGAAAAACTGTTTTTT. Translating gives CASSQESGRGLANEKLFF.

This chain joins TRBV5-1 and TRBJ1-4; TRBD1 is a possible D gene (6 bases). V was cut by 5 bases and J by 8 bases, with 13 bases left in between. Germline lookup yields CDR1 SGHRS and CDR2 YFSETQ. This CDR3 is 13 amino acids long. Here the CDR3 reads CASRTGLNEKLFF. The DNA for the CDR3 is TGCGCCAGCAGAACAGGGTTAAACGAAAAACTGTTTTTT.

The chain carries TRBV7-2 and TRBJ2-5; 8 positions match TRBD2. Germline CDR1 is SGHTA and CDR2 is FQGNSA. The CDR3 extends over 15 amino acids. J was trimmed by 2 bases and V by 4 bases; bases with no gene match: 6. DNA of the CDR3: TGTGCCAGCAGCTCACCGGGAGGGGGACAAGAGACCCAGTACTTC. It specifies CASSSPGGGQETQYF. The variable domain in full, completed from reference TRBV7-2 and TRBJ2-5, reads GAGVSQSPSNKVTEKGKDVELRCDPISGHTALYWYRQSLGQGLEFLIYFQGNSAPDKSGLPSDRFSAERTGGSVSTLTIQRTQQEDSAVYLCASSSPGGGQETQYFGPGTRLLVL.

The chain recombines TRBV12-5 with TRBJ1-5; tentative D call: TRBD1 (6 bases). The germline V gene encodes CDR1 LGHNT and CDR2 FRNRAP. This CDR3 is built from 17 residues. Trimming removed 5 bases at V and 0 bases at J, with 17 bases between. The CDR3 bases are TGTGCTAGTGGTACCGGGACAAGGACGTATAGCAATCAGCCCCAGCATTTT. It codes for CASGTGTRTYSNQPQHF.

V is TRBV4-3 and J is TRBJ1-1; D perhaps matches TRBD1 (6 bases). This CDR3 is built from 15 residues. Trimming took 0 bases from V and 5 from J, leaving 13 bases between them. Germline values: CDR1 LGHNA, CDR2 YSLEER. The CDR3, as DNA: TGCGCCAGCAGCCAAGAGGGGGCAAGAGGGACTGAAGCTTTCTTT. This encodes CASSQEGARGTEAFF.

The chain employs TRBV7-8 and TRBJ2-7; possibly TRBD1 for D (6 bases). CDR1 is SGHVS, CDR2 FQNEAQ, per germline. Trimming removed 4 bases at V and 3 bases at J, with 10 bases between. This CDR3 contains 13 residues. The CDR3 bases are TGTGCCAGCAGCTGGGGGCCCTTCTACGAGCAGTACTTC. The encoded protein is CASSWGPFYEQYF. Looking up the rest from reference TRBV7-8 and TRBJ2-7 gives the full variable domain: GAGVSQSPRYKVAKRGQDVALRCDPISGHVSLFWYQQALGQGPEFLTYFQNEAQLDKSGLPSDRFFAERPEGSVSTLKIQRTQQEDSAVYLCASSWGPFYEQYFGPGTRLTVT.

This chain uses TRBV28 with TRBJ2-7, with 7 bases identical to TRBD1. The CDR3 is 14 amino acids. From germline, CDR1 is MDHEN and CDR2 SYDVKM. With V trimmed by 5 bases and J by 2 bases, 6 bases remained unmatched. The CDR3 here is CASSLSRGPYEQYF. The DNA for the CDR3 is TGTGCCAGCAGTCTATCAAGGGGGCCCTACGAGCAGTACTTC. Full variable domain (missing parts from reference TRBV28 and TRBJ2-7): DVKVTQSSRYLVKRTGEKVFLECVQDMDHENMFWYRQDPGLGLRLIYFSYDVKMKEKGDIPEGYSVSREKKERFSLILESASTNQTSMYLCASSLSRGPYEQYFGPGTRLTVT.

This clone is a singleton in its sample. This CDR3 is CASSTDRDRVPRELFF. Here the CDR3 DNA reads TGTGCCAGTAGTACAGACCGGGACAGGGTCCCGAGGGAGCTGTTTTTT. This chain joins TRBV19 and TRBJ2-2, with 9 bases aligning to TRBD1. CDR1 and CDR2 (germline): LNHDA, SQIVND (reference sequence). The CDR3 sequence is 16 residues long. The junction had 12 bases not matched to a gene; V was cut back by 4 bases and J by 9 bases.

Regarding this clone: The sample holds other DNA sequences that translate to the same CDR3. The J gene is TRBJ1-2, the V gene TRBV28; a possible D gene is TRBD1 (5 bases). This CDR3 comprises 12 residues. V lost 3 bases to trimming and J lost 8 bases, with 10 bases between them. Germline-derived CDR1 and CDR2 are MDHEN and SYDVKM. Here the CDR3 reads CASSLQGRGYTF. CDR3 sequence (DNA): TGTGCCAGCAGTTTGCAGGGTAGGGGCTACACCTTC.

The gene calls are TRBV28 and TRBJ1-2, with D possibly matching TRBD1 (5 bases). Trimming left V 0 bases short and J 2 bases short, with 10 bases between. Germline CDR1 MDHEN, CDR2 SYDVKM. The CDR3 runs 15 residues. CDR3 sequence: CASSLWQGSNYGYTF. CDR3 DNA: TGTGCCAGCAGTTTATGGCAGGGAAGCAACTATGGCTACACCTTC.

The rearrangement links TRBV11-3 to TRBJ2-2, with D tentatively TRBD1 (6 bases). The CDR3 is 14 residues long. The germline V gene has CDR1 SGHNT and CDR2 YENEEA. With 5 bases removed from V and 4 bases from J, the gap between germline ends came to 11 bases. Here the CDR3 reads CASSQGSITGELFF. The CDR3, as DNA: TGTGCCAGCAGCCAGGGGTCAATCACCGGGGAGCTGTTTTTT. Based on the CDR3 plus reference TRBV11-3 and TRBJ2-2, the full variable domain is EAGVVQSPRYKIIEKKQPVAFWCNPISGHNTLYWYLQNLGQGPELLIRYENEEAVDDSQLPKDRFSAERLKGVDSTLKIQPAELGDSAVYLCASSQGSITGELFFGEGSRLTVL.

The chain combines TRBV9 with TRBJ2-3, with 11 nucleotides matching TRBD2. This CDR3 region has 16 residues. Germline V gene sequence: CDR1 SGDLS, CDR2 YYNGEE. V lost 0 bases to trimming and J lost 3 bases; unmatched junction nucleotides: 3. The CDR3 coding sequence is TGTGCCAGCAGCGTAGACCTAGCGGGGGGAACAGATACGCAGTATTTT. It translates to CASSVDLAGGTDTQYF.

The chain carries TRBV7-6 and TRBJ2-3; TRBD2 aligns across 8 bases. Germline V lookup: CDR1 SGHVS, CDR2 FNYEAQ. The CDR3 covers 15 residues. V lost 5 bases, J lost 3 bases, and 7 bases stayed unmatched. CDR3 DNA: TGTGCCAGCAGCACCCCGACTAGCGAAACAGATACGCAGTATTTT. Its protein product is CASSTPTSETDTQYF.

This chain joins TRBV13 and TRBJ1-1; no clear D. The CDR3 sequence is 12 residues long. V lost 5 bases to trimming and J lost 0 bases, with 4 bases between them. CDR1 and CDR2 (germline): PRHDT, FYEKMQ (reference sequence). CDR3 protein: CASSLVNTEAFF. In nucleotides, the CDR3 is TGTGCCAGCAGCCTCGTGAACACTGAAGCTTTCTTT.

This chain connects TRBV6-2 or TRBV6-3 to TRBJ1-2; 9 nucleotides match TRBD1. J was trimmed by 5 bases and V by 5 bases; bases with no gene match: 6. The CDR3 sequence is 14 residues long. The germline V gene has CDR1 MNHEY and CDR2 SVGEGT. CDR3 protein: CASSKSGTGYGYTF. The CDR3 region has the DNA TGTGCCAGCAGTAAATCCGGGACAGGGTATGGCTACACCTTC.